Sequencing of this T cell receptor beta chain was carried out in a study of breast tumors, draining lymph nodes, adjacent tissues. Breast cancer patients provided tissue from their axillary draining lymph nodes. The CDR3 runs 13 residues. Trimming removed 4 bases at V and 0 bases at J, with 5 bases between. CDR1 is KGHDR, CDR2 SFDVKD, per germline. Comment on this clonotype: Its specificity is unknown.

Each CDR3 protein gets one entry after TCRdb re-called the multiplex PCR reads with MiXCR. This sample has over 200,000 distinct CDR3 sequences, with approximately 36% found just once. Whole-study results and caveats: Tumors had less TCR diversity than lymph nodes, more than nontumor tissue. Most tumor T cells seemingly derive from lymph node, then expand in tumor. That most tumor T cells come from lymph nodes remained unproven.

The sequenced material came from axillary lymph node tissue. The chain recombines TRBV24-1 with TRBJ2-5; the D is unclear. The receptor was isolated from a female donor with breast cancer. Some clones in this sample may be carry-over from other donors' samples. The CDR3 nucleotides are TGTGCCACCAGTGACCGTGACCAAGAGACCCAGTACTTC. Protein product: CATSDRDQETQYF.